This T cell receptor beta chain stems from a study of T cell repertoires in cytomegalovirus infection. At the level of the study: TCR beta signatures that were public indicated CMV infection and matching HLA type.

The CDR3 consists of 15 residues. Germline loops: CDR1 SGHVS, CDR2 FQNEAQ. Germline trimming cut 5 bases from V and 6 bases from J; bases unmatched to any gene: 8. The study's findings and limits: Adding up the frequency of public TCR beta families identified people who carried CMV plus the relevant HLA. There were HLA-C-restricted CMV-specific TCR beta clonotypes dominating the ex vivo response.

TCRdb reprocessed the reads via MiXCR and lists one record per CDR3 protein. Of approximately 990,000 distinct CDR3 sequences listed, about 33% are singletons. This clonotype was recorded at least ten times. What it recognizes is unknown. The sequence was obtained from a human donor in good health (CMV status not recorded). Some clones in this sample may be carry-over from other donors' samples. The chain couples TRBV7-8 to TRBJ2-1; TRBD1 aligns across 9 bases. Specimen: cultured CD8+ T cells from PBMCs, collected from culture after CMV antigen stimulation. The CDR3 bases are TGTGCCAGCAGCAAGGGACAGGGAAGGGGCAATGAGCAGTTCTTC. Encoded protein: CASSKGQGRGNEQFF. The full variable domain, in which reference TRBV7-8 and TRBJ2-1 provide the parts outside the CDR3, is GAGVSQSPRYKVAKRGQDVALRCDPISGHVSLFWYQQALGQGPEFLTYFQNEAQLDKSGLPSDRFFAERPEGSVSTLKIQRTQQEDSAVYLCASSKGQGRGNEQFFGPGTRLTVL.